The next 5 T cell receptor beta chains were all read from a single sample in a study of blood T cell repertoires in COVID-19 (dated by TCRdb to 2018 to 2020). Library preparation was by the immunoSEQ multiplex PCR assay. The table was pulled from immuneACCESS by TCRdb, which kept in-frame rearrangements only. Such tables lose some clones; where checked, under half of the loss comes from unresolved V genes, and the rest has no known cause. A total of about 100,000 clones appear in this sample, over 60% of them only once. More than 4% of the sample belongs to the ten largest clones. Material: peripheral blood. The receptor set was obtained from a man in his 70s with acute or convalescent COVID-19.

On this clone itself: Other DNA sequences in the same sample also yield this CDR3. The chain carries TRBV20-1 and TRBJ1-2, with D possibly being TRBD1 (6 bases). V was clipped by 6 bases and J by 5 bases, with 10 bases between them. The V gene's germline CDR1 is DFQATT and CDR2 SNEGSKA (reference sequence). The CDR3 is made up of 11 amino acids. CDR3 DNA: TGCAGTGCAGGGGGGGGTTATGGCTACACCTTC. It encodes CSAGGGYGYTF.

V is TRBV5-1 and J is TRBJ1-1; no clear D. CDR3 length: 14 residues. Germline assignment: CDR1 SGHRS and CDR2 YFSETQ. Trimming shortened V by 4 bases and J by 2 bases, and 12 bases separated the two germline ends. DNA for the CDR3: TGCGCCAGCAGCCTTAGGTGGGCCAACACTGAAGCTTTCTTT. It yields the protein CASSLRWANTEAFF.

The rearrangement joins TRBV5-1 to TRBJ1-3; no definite D call. V dropped 7 bases and J dropped 2 bases, with 13 bases sitting between them. The length of the CDR3 is 14 residues. Germline assignment: CDR1 SGHRS and CDR2 YFSETQ. CDR3 protein: CASPKSGAGNTIYF. The CDR3 DNA reads as TGCGCCAGCCCTAAGTCCGGGGCTGGAAACACCATATATTTT.

This rearrangement joins TRBV19 to TRBJ2-7; a possible D gene is TRBD2 (5 bases). Germline assignment: CDR1 LNHDA and CDR2 SQIVND (reference sequence). Trimming stripped 6 bases from V and 0 bases from J, with 12 bases between. The CDR3 has 14 amino acids. Written as DNA, the CDR3 is TGTGCCAGTAGCCCAACGGGGAGCTCCTACGAGCAGTACTTC. It yields the protein CASSPTGSSYEQYF.

This clone was counted a single time. The chain is built from TRBV10-2 and TRBJ2-1, with 9 nucleotides matching TRBD1. The CDR3 contains 11 residues. The V segment lost 6 bases and the J segment 15 bases; nucleotides outside the gene matches: 6. The germline V gene encodes CDR1 WSHSY and CDR2 SAAADI. The CDR3, as DNA: TGCGCCAGCAGCCAGGGACAGGGTCTGTTCTTC. It codes for CASSQGQGLFF.